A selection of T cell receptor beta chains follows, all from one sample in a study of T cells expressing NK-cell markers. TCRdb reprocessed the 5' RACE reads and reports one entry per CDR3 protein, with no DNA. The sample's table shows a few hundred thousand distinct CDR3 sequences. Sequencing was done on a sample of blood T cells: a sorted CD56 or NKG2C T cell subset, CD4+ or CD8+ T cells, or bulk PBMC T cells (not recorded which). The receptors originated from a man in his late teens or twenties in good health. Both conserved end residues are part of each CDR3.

cdr3_aa: CASSQARGRSDTQYF; cdr3_length: 15; j_call: TRBJ2-3; v_call: TRBV12-3/TRBV12-4
cdr3_aa: CAISELGTRGSYEQYF; cdr3_length: 16; j_call: TRBJ2-7; v_call: TRBV10-3
cdr3_aa: CASSGHGTGIRDAEQFF; cdr3_length: 17; j_call: TRBJ2-1; v_call: TRBV7-9
cdr3_aa: CASRHPASQGGYTGELFF; cdr3_length: 18; j_call: TRBJ2-2; v_call: TRBV12-3/TRBV12-4
cdr3_aa: CASSSGEVGEKLFF; cdr3_length: 14; j_call: TRBJ1-4; v_call: TRBV12-3/TRBV12-4
cdr3_aa: CASSLYSGETYNEQFF; cdr3_length: 16; j_call: TRBJ2-1; v_call: TRBV5-1
cdr3_aa: CATFTGYEQYF; cdr3_length: 11; j_call: TRBJ2-7; v_call: TRBV7-9
cdr3_aa: CASSSDAQETQYF; cdr3_length: 13; j_call: TRBJ2-5; v_call: TRBV6-6
cdr3_aa: CAIRKDRANTEAFF; cdr3_length: 14; j_call: TRBJ1-1; v_call: TRBV10-3
cdr3_aa: CASQPEISYNEQFF; cdr3_length: 14; j_call: TRBJ2-1; v_call: TRBV12-3/TRBV12-4
cdr3_aa: CASSWMGGLNEQFF; cdr3_length: 14; j_call: TRBJ2-1; v_call: TRBV3-1
cdr3_aa: CASSWTGASGRGGNEQFF; cdr3_length: 18; j_call: TRBJ2-1; v_call: TRBV28
cdr3_aa: CASSYMAGGPRVETQYF; cdr3_length: 17; j_call: TRBJ2-5; v_call: TRBV12-3/TRBV12-4
cdr3_aa: CASSYTGGSSYNEQFF; cdr3_length: 16; j_call: TRBJ2-1; v_call: TRBV9
cdr3_aa: CASSLEGLAGLSYEQYF; cdr3_length: 17; j_call: TRBJ2-7; v_call: TRBV12-3/TRBV12-4